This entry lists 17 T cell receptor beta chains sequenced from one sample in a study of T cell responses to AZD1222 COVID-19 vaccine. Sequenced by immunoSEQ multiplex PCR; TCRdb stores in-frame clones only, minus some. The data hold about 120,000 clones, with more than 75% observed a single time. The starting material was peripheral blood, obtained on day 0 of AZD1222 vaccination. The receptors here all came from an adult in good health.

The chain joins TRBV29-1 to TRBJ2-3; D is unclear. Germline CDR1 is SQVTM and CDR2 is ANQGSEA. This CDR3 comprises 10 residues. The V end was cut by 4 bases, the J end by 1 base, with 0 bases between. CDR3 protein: CSVGTDTQYF. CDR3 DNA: TGCAGCGTTGGCACAGATACGCAGTATTTT.

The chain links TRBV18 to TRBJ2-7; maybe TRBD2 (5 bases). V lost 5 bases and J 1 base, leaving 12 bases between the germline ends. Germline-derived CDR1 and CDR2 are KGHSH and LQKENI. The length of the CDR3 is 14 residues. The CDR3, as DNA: TGTGCCAGCTCATATACCCGAGGGTCCTACGAGCAGTACTTC. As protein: CASSYTRGSYEQYF.

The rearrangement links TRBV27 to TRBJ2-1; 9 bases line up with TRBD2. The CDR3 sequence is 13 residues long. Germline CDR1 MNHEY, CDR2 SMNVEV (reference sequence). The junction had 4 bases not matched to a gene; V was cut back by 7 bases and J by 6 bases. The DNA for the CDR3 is TGTGCCAGCAACCCTAGCGGGGCCAATGAGCAGTTCTTC. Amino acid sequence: CASNPSGANEQFF.

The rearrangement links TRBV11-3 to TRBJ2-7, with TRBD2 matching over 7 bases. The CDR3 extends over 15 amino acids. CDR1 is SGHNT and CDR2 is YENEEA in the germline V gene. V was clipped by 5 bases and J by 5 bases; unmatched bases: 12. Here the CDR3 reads CASSPGVAGEDEQYF. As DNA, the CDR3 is TGTGCCAGCAGCCCAGGAGTGGCGGGAGAGGACGAGCAGTACTTC.

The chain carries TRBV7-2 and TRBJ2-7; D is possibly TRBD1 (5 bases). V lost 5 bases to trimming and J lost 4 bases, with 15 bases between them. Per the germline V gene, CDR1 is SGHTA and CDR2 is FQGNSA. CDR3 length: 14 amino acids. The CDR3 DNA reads TGTGCCAGCAGCAGCAGCGCAGGGCGGTACGAGCAGTACTTC. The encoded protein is CASSSSAGRYEQYF.

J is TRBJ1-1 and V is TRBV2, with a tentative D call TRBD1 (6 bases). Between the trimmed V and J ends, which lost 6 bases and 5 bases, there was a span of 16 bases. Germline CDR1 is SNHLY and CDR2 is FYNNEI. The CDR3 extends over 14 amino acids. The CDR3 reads CASRLRGLQTEAFF. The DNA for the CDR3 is TGTGCCAGCAGACTCCGGGGGCTTCAAACTGAAGCTTTCTTT.

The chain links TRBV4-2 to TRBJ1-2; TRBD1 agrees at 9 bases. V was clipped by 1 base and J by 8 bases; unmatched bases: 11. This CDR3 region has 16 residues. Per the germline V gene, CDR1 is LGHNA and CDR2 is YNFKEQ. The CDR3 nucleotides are TGTGCCAGCAGCCAAGTGGGGGGACAGGGAAAAGGAGGCTACACCTTC. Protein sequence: CASSQVGGQGKGGYTF.

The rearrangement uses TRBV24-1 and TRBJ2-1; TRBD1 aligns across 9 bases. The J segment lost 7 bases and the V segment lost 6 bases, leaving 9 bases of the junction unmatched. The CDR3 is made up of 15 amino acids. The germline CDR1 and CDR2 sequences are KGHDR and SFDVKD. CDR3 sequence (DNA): TGTGCCACCAGTTCGGGACAGGGCATACGAAATGAGCAGTTCTTC. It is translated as CATSSGQGIRNEQFF.

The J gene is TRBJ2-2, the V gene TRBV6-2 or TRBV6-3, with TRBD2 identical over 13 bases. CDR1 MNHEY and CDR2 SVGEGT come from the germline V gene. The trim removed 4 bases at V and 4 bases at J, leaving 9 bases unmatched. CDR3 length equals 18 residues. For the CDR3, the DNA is TGTGCCAGCAGTTTGAAAACCTGGACTAGCGGGAGCACCGGGGAGCTGTTTTTT. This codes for CASSLKTWTSGSTGELFF.

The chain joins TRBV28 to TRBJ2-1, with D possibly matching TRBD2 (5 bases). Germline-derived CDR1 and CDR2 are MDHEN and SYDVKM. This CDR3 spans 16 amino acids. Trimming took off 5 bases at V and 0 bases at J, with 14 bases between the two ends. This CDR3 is CASSGSEAASYNEQFF. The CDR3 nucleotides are TGTGCCAGCAGTGGATCGGAGGCGGCCTCCTACAATGAGCAGTTCTTC.

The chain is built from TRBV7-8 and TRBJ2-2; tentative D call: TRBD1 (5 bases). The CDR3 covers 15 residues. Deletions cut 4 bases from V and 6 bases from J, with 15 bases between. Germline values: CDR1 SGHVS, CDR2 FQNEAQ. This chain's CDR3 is CASSWVGRVSGELFF. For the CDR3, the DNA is TGTGCCAGCAGCTGGGTGGGCAGGGTCTCCGGGGAGCTGTTTTTT.

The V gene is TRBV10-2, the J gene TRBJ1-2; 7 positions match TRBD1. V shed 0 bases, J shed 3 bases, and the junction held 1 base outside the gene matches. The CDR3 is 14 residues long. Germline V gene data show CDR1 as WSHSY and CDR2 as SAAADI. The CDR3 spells CASSESDRDYGYTF. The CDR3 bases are TGCGCCAGCAGTGAGTCCGACAGGGACTATGGCTACACCTTC.

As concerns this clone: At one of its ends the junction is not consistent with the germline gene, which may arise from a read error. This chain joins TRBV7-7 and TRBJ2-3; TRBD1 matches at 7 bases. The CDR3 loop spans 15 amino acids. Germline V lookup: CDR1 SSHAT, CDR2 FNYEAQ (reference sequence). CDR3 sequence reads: CASSPGTASTDTQYF. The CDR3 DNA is TGTGCTAGCAGCCCCGGGACAGCTTCCACAGATACGCAGTATTTT.

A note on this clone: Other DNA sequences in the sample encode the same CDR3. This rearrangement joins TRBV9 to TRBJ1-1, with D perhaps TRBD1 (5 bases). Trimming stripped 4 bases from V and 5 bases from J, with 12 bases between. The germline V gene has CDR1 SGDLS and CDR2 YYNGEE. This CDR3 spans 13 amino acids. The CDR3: CASSLGGGTEAFF. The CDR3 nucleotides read TGTGCCAGCAGCTTGGGTGGGGGAACTGAAGCTTTCTTT.

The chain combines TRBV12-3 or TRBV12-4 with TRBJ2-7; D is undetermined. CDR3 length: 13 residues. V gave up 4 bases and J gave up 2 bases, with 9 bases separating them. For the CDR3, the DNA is TGTGCCAGCAGTTGGCAGTCAGCCTACGAGCAGTACTTC. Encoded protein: CASSWQSAYEQYF.

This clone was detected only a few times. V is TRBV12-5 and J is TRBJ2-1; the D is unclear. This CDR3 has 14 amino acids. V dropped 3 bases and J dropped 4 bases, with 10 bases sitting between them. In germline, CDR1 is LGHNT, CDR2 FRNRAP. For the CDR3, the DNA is TGTGCTAGTGGTTTCGAGACATCATACAATGAGCAGTTCTTC. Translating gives CASGFETSYNEQFF.

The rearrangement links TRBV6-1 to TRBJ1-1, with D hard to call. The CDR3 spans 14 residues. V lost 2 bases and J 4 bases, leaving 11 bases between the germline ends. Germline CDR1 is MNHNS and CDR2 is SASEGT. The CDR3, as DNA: TGTGCCAGCAGTGAATGGGGTATCGCCACTGAAGCTTTCTTT. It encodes CASSEWGIATEAFF.